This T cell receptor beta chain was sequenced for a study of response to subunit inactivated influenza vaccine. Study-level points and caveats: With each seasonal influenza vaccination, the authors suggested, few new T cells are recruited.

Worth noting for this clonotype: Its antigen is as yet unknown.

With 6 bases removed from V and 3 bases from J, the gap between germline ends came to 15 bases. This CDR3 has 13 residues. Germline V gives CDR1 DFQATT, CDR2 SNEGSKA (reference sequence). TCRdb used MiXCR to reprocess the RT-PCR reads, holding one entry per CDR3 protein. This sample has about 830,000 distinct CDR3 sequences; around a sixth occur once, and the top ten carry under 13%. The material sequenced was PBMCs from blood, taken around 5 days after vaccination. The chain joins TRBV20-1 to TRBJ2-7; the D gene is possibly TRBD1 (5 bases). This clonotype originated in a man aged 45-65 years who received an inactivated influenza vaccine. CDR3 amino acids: CSAWMDINYEQYF. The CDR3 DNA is TGCAGTGCATGGATGGACATAAACTACGAGCAGTACTTC.